These 21 T cell receptor beta chains share one sample of origin, sequenced in a study of chemoradiotherapy in HPV16-positive cancers. The method was immunoSEQ multiplex PCR; TCRdb's version includes in-frame clones alone and lacks a portion of them. The data hold approximately 11,000 clones, with 60% to 80% observed a single time. The specimen was obtained from a patient who underwent chemoradiotherapy. These receptors came from a human donor with HPV-associated anogenital cancer.

The chain combines TRBV5-5 with TRBJ2-3, with 8 bases that match TRBD2. CDR3 size: 16 residues. Trimming took 4 bases from V and 5 from J; bases not matched to a gene: 12. From germline, CDR1 is SGHKS and CDR2 YYEKEE (reference sequence). CDR3 coding DNA: TGTGCCAGCAGCCCCCGGGGTAGCGGGATGTTAGATACGCAGTATTTT. As protein: CASSPRGSGMLDTQYF.

This chain connects TRBV5-4 to TRBJ2-2, with a possible D match to TRBD2 (6 bases). Germline CDR1 and CDR2: SGHNT and YYREEE (reference sequence). Between the trimmed V and J ends, which lost 0 bases and 8 bases, there was a span of 26 bases. This CDR3 comprises 19 residues. CDR3 DNA: TGTGCCAGCAGCTTGGGGGATAGCGGAATCAAGTCGGACCGAGGGGAGCTGTTTTTT. Protein: CASSLGDSGIKSDRGELFF.

In its sample, this clone was seen a few times. The gene calls are TRBV10-1 and TRBJ2-7, with a possible D match to TRBD2 (6 bases). Germline V gene data show CDR1 as WNHNN and CDR2 as SYGVQD (reference sequence). The CDR3 extends over 14 amino acids. Between the trimmed V and J ends, which lost 4 bases and 7 bases, there was a span of 17 bases. CDR3 residues: CASSVSGGRGEQYF. The CDR3 region has the DNA TGCGCCAGCAGTGTATCTGGAGGGCGCGGGGAGCAGTACTTC.

With respect to this clone: It is unclear where the CDR3 begins or ends on the DNA, so no DNA is shown, and the CDR3 is as TCRdb lists it. V and J are TRBV6-1 and TRBJ2-5; the table calls TRBD1, which could not be checked here. Germline values: CDR1 MNHNS, CDR2 SASEGT. The CDR3 is 14 amino acids in total, end residues counted. The CDR3 sequence is CASILDRGLETQYF.

J is TRBJ2-2 and V is TRBV11-3, with D perhaps TRBD1 (5 bases). CDR3 length: 16 residues. V lost 5 bases and J lost 0, with 13 bases in between. Germline V gene sequence: CDR1 SGHNT, CDR2 YENEEA. CDR3 sequence (DNA): TGTGCCAGCAGCCTGGGGCTTAGTCCGAACACCGGGGAGCTGTTTTTT. Translating gives CASSLGLSPNTGELFF. The full variable domain, its missing parts supplied by reference TRBV11-3 and TRBJ2-2, is EAGVVQSPRYKIIEKKQPVAFWCNPISGHNTLYWYLQNLGQGPELLIRYENEEAVDDSQLPKDRFSAERLKGVDSTLKIQPAELGDSAVYLCASSLGLSPNTGELFFGEGSRLTVL.

This clone was seen once. This chain connects TRBV18 to TRBJ2-5, with D maybe TRBD2 (6 bases). Germline V CDR1 and CDR2: KGHSH, LQKENI. Trimming removed 0 bases from V and 4 bases from J, with 6 bases in between. The CDR3 contains 13 residues. The DNA of the CDR3 is TGTGCCAGCTCACCACCGGGGGGAGAGACCCAGTACTTC. This gives the protein CASSPPGGETQYF.

In the case of this clone: Mismatch with germline at one junction end may stem from a read error. V usage is TRBV7-7 and J usage is TRBJ2-1; 13 nucleotides agree with TRBD2. This CDR3 has 18 amino acids. Germline loops: CDR1 SSHAT, CDR2 FNYEAQ (reference sequence). The CDR3 bases are TGTGCTAGCAGCTTAGGAGGGGGGACTAGCGGGATGTCCAATGAGCAGTTCTTC. Translation: CASSLGGGTSGMSNEQFF.

The V call is TRBV2, the J call TRBJ2-1; D gene ambiguous. Germline V gene lookup returns CDR1 SNHLY and CDR2 FYNNEI. There are 14 residues in the CDR3. V was clipped by 4 bases and J by 9 bases, with 16 bases between them. The CDR3 coding sequence is TGTGCCAGCAGTGTGAGAGGATTACTCGCTGAGCAGTTCTTC. This sequence encodes CASSVRGLLAEQFF.

This clone was detected a few times. The V gene is TRBV6-6, the J gene TRBJ1-2; D uncertain. Trimming stripped 4 bases from V and 7 bases from J, with 16 bases between. CDR1 and CDR2 from the germline V gene are MNHNY and SVGAGI (reference sequence). The CDR3 is 14 residues long. The CDR3, as DNA: TGTGCCAGCAGTTCCCCGGGGAGGTATACTGGCTACACCTTC. This codes for CASSSPGRYTGYTF.

The chain uses TRBV9 and TRBJ2-1; 14 bases line up with TRBD2. The CDR3 spans 13 residues. Trimming at V came to 7 bases and at J to 9 bases, leaving 3 bases not matched to a gene. Per germline, CDR1 SGDLS and CDR2 YYNGEE. The CDR3 loop is CASGLAGGGEQFF. The CDR3 DNA reads as TGTGCCAGCGGACTAGCGGGAGGTGGTGAGCAGTTCTTC.

The CDR3 nucleotides are TGTGCCAGCAGCCAAGGCGACGGGGGATACTTCGCAGATACGCAGTATTTT. It specifies CASSQGDGGYFADTQYF. The chain uses TRBV4-2 and TRBJ2-3, with a weak D call TRBD2 (6 bases). This CDR3 spans 17 amino acids. V gave up 1 base and J gave up 4 bases, with 18 bases separating them. Germline CDR1 and CDR2: LGHNA and YNFKEQ.

The chain links TRBV4-2 to TRBJ2-7, with TRBD2 identical over 11 bases. V lost 1 base, J lost 1 base, and 0 bases stayed unmatched. Germline loops: CDR1 LGHNA, CDR2 YNFKEQ. The CDR3 runs to 15 residues. As DNA, the CDR3 is TGTGCCAGCAGCCAAGGACTAGCGGGATCCTACGAGCAGTACTTC. Protein: CASSQGLAGSYEQYF.

The V call is TRBV2, the J call TRBJ2-5; TRBD2 aligns across 11 bases. The CDR3 runs 15 residues. Germline assignment: CDR1 SNHLY and CDR2 FYNNEI. The V and J ends lost 2 bases and 7 bases, in that order; junction bases with no gene match: 6. CDR3 protein: CASSELAGGGATQYF. In DNA, the CDR3 is TGTGCCAGCAGTGAACTAGCGGGAGGTGGGGCGACCCAGTACTTC. Looking up the rest from reference TRBV2 and TRBJ2-5 gives the full variable domain: EPEVTQTPSHQVTQMGQEVILRCVPISNHLYFYWYRQILGQKVEFLVSFYNNEISEKSEIFDDQFSVERPDGSNFTLKIRSTKLEDSAMYFCASSELAGGGATQYFGPGTRLLVL.

The table lists this clone with a few counts. Here the CDR3 reads CASSYSVGQVVSPLHF. The CDR3 nucleotides read TGTGCCAGCAGTTACTCGGTGGGACAGGTGGTTTCACCCCTCCACTTT. The chain carries TRBV6-5 and TRBJ1-6; 8 bases are a match to TRBD1. Germline CDR1 MNHEY, CDR2 SVGAGI. Germline trimming cut 0 bases from V and 9 bases from J; bases unmatched to any gene: 7. The CDR3 has 16 residues.

This chain connects TRBV9 to TRBJ2-3, with TRBD2 matching 9 bases. Germline loops: CDR1 SGDLS, CDR2 YYNGEE. The V and J ends lost 3 bases and 4 bases, in that order; junction bases with no gene match: 6. CDR3 length: 15 amino acids. The CDR3 protein is CASSEGSSGADTQYF. As DNA, the CDR3 is TGTGCCAGCAGCGAAGGTTCTAGCGGGGCAGATACGCAGTATTTT.

This sequence joins TRBV2 and TRBJ1-2, with 9 nucleotides matching TRBD1. V lost 6 bases and J lost 6; bases outside the gene matches: 8. CDR3 length equals 14 residues. Germline assignment: CDR1 SNHLY and CDR2 FYNNEI. In nucleotides, the CDR3 is TGTGCCAGCAGCCCAATCACAGGGGGCGATGGCTACACCTTC. It is translated as CASSPITGGDGYTF.

This clone was detected once. The chain links TRBV10-3 to TRBJ1-1; 10 bases agree with TRBD1. Trimming took 7 bases from V and 1 from J; bases not matched to a gene: 3. The CDR3 has 14 residues. Germline V gene data show CDR1 as ENHRY and CDR2 as SYGVKD. As DNA, the CDR3 is TGTGCCATCAATAGACAGGGGGCGAACACTGAAGCTTTCTTT. The encoded protein is CAINRQGANTEAFF.

V usage is TRBV9 and J usage is TRBJ1-2, with 7 bases identical to TRBD1. The CDR3 loop spans 14 amino acids. The germline gives CDR1 SGDLS, CDR2 YYNGEE. V was pared by 4 bases and J by 7 bases, with 10 bases of the junction left unmatched. Written as DNA, the CDR3 is TGTGCCAGCAGCCTTGACAGGGTTGAAGCTGGCTACACCTTC. Its protein product is CASSLDRVEAGYTF.

The chain recombines TRBV4-2 with TRBJ1-1; 9 nucleotides agree with TRBD1. Germline assignment: CDR1 LGHNA and CDR2 YNFKEQ. The CDR3 sequence is 16 residues long. J gave up 2 bases and V 2 bases, and 6 bases lay outside the gene matches. DNA of the CDR3: TGTGCCAGCAGCCAACTCCGGGGACAGGGTAACACTGAAGCTTTCTTT. As protein: CASSQLRGQGNTEAFF.

This chain connects TRBV2 to TRBJ1-6, with D tentatively TRBD1 (6 bases). From germline, CDR1 is SNHLY and CDR2 FYNNEI. Trimming cost V 6 bases and J 7 bases, with 7 bases left between them. This CDR3 is built from 12 residues. The CDR3 sequence is CASSDRNSPLHF. In DNA form, the CDR3 reads TGTGCCAGCAGCGACAGGAATTCACCCCTCCACTTT.

This clone came up once. The chain recombines TRBV11-1 with TRBJ2-5; D is ambiguous. Per the germline V gene, CDR1 is SGHAT and CDR2 is FQDESV (reference sequence). Trimming shortened V by 2 bases and J by 5 bases, and 6 bases separated the two germline ends. There are 12 residues in the CDR3. This CDR3 reads CASSLRGETQYF. CDR3 in DNA: TGTGCCAGCAGCTTACGTGGGGAGACCCAGTACTTC.